These 24 T cell receptor beta chains share one sample of origin, sequenced in a study of T-cell reconstitution after alpha-beta-depleted transplantation in children. The TCRbeta library was prepared with unique molecular identifiers. Using its own MiXCR run on the PCR reads, TCRdb lists one record per CDR3 protein. Among about 1,000,000 distinct CDR3 sequences listed, about 29% were seen once. The sequencing here drew on PBMCs, mostly from graft donor cells, taken 360 days after TCRalphabeta/CD19-depleted stem cell transplant. The receptors stem from a boy less than two years old who had a stem cell transplant for SCID, so the T cells may come from the graft donor.

Only a few counts were recorded for this clonotype. The V gene is TRBV7-9, the J gene TRBJ2-1, with D maybe TRBD2 (5 bases). CDR3 length: 16 residues. Germline assignment: CDR1 SEHNR and CDR2 FQNEAQ (reference sequence). Trimming shortened V by 7 bases and J by 0 bases, and 16 bases separated the two germline ends. CDR3 DNA: TGTGCCAGCACCCAAGCGAAAGGGAGCTCCTACAATGAGCAGTTCTTC. It yields the protein CASTQAKGSSYNEQFF.

This clonotype has a count of ten or more. This rearrangement joins TRBV20-1 to TRBJ2-1; D perhaps matches TRBD1 (6 bases). Trimming stripped 3 bases from V and 10 bases from J, with 19 bases between. The V gene's germline CDR1 is DFQATT and CDR2 SNEGSKA (reference sequence). This CDR3 spans 14 amino acids. Written as DNA, the CDR3 is TGCAGTGCTAGGAGGCAGGGGCCCCCGTACGAGCAGTTCTTC. It is translated as CSARRQGPPYEQFF.

This clonotype was found a few times. The chain recombines TRBV6-1 with TRBJ1-1; D gene ambiguous. V was clipped by 5 bases and J by 6 bases, with 16 bases between them. Germline CDR1 reads MNHNS; CDR2 reads SASEGT. The CDR3 has 14 amino acids. The DNA of the CDR3 is TGTGCCAGCAGTCCCAGCGGGGAGGGATCTGAAGCTTTCTTT. This sequence encodes CASSPSGEGSEAFF.

This chain uses TRBV28 with TRBJ2-1; weak D call: TRBD2 (5 bases). The CDR3 loop spans 15 amino acids. Germline V gives CDR1 MDHEN, CDR2 SYDVKM. The ends were cut back, 6 bases at V and 4 bases at J, with 16 bases in the middle. For the CDR3, the DNA is TGTGCCAGCAGACCAAAGAGGGCCGCTTACAATGAGCAGTTCTTC. Its protein product is CASRPKRAAYNEQFF.

This clonotype was detected only a few times. This chain uses TRBV6-5 with TRBJ2-4; D is possibly TRBD1 (5 bases). CDR3 size: 15 residues. V lost 0 bases and J 8 bases, leaving 14 bases between the germline ends. Germline V CDR1 and CDR2: MNHEY, SVGAGI. CDR3 sequence (DNA): TGTGCCAGCAGTTACTCGGGCAGCAGGGCGGACATTCAGTACTTC. Protein product: CASSYSGSRADIQYF.

The genes are TRBV6-1 and TRBJ1-1; TRBD1 matches 7 bases. V lost 5 bases and J lost 0; bases outside the gene matches: 0. This CDR3 has 13 residues. The V gene's germline CDR1 is MNHNS and CDR2 SASEGT. The chain's CDR3 is CASSTGVNTEAFF. CDR3 in DNA: TGTGCCAGCAGTACAGGGGTGAACACTGAAGCTTTCTTT.

This clonotype was seen a few times. This chain joins TRBV15 and TRBJ2-5; 10 bases align to TRBD1. The CDR3 is 17 residues long. Germline loops: CDR1 LNHNV, CDR2 YYDKDF (reference sequence). Trimming at V came to 3 bases and at J to 2 bases, leaving 9 bases not matched to a gene. The CDR3 region is CATSSYPGQGWQETQYF. CDR3 DNA: TGTGCCACCAGCAGTTACCCGGGACAGGGGTGGCAAGAGACCCAGTACTTC.

The chain joins TRBV11-2 to TRBJ2-1; 10 positions agree with TRBD2. This CDR3 has 16 amino acids. V shed 4 bases and J 4 bases; nucleotides not matched to a gene: 7. Germline assignment: CDR1 SGHAT and CDR2 FQNNGV. The chain's CDR3 is CASSSELAGIYNEQFF. The CDR3 nucleotides read TGTGCCAGCAGCTCAGAACTAGCGGGGATATACAATGAGCAGTTCTTC.

This clonotype was picked up many times. V and J are TRBV15 and TRBJ2-5, with D possibly matching TRBD2 (6 bases). Germline assignment: CDR1 LNHNV and CDR2 YYDKDF (reference sequence). The CDR3 spans 15 residues. V was clipped by 0 bases and J by 3 bases, with 11 bases between them. This chain's CDR3 is CATSREGKREETQYF. The CDR3 DNA reads as TGTGCCACCAGCAGAGAGGGGAAGCGGGAAGAGACCCAGTACTTC.

This chain links TRBV20-1 with TRBJ1-5, with D unresolved. Looked up from germline, CDR1 is DFQATT and CDR2 is SNEGSKA (reference sequence). Trimming removed 6 bases at V and 1 base at J, with 10 bases between. The CDR3 spans 13 residues. The CDR3 region is CSARRLSNQPQHF. The DNA for the CDR3 is TGCAGTGCGAGAAGGTTAAGCAATCAGCCCCAGCATTTT.

The CDR3 here is CSGHENTEAFF. The CDR3 nucleotides read TGCAGTGGCCACGAGAACACTGAAGCTTTCTTT. The V and J genes are TRBV20-1 and TRBJ1-1, with D unresolved. The CDR3 spans 11 residues. Per the germline V gene, CDR1 is DFQATT and CDR2 is SNEGSKA (reference sequence). V lost 7 bases, J lost 1 base, and 7 bases lay in between.

The rearrangement joins TRBV5-1 to TRBJ1-2; 8 bases agree with TRBD1. The CDR3 totals 17 residues. The ends lost 4 bases at V and 4 bases at J; junction bases unmatched: 15. In germline, CDR1 is SGHRS, CDR2 YFSETQ. CDR3 nucleotides: TGCGCCAGCAGCCACTCCGGGACAGGCCCTTCCGTCTATGGCTACACCTTC. Translation: CASSHSGTGPSVYGYTF. Full variable domain (rest looked up from reference TRBV5-1 and TRBJ1-2): KAGVTQTPRYLIKTRGQQVTLSCSPISGHRSVSWYQQTPGQGLQFLFEYFSETQRNKGNFPGRFSGRQFSNSRSEMNVSTLELGDSALYLCASSHSGTGPSVYGYTFGSGTRLTVV.

The gene calls are TRBV5-1 and TRBJ2-3; 7 nucleotides align to TRBD1. CDR3 length equals 17 residues. V dropped 0 bases and J dropped 0; count of bases not matched to a gene: 7. Germline CDR1 reads SGHRS; CDR2 reads YFSETQ. The CDR3 protein is CASSLVPKGQSTDTQYF. The CDR3 DNA reads TGCGCCAGCAGCTTGGTCCCGAAGGGACAGAGCACAGATACGCAGTATTTT. Supplemented by reference TRBV5-1 and TRBJ2-3, the full variable domain reads KAGVTQTPRYLIKTRGQQVTLSCSPISGHRSVSWYQQTPGQGLQFLFEYFSETQRNKGNFPGRFSGRQFSNSRSEMNVSTLELGDSALYLCASSLVPKGQSTDTQYFGPGTRLTVL.

The chain uses TRBV11-2 and TRBJ2-7; no definite D call. The V gene's germline CDR1 is SGHAT and CDR2 FQNNGV. This CDR3 comprises 12 residues. Trimming took 5 bases from V and 2 from J, leaving 7 bases between them. The CDR3 is CASSIVTYEQYF. The CDR3 nucleotides are TGTGCCAGCAGCATTGTGACCTACGAGCAGTACTTC.

Only a few counts were recorded for this clonotype. This chain joins TRBV2 and TRBJ2-7, with D possibly TRBD1 on 5 matching bases. Germline V CDR1 and CDR2: SNHLY, FYNNEI. The CDR3 has 14 amino acids. With 0 bases removed from V and 7 bases from J, the gap between germline ends came to 13 bases. CDR3 sequence reads: CASSEAGARSEQYF. CDR3 DNA sequence: TGTGCCAGCAGTGAAGCTGGGGCCAGGTCGGAGCAGTACTTC.

The rearrangement joins TRBV3-1 to TRBJ2-7; possibly TRBD1 for D (5 bases). Trimming took off 4 bases at V and 5 bases at J, with 30 bases between the two ends. The CDR3 runs 19 residues. Germline assignment: CDR1 LGHDT and CDR2 YNNKEL (reference sequence). The DNA for the CDR3 is TGTGCCAGCAGCCGAAAAGGCCGGGCAATTGGCGCTAAGGGGAACGAGCAGTACTTC. This sequence encodes CASSRKGRAIGAKGNEQYF.

This chain connects TRBV6-7 to TRBJ1-1, with TRBD1 matching 12 bases. TRBV6-7 is labeled an ORF, and its function is uncertain. V lost 2 bases to trimming and J lost 5 bases; unmatched junction nucleotides: 6. The CDR3 loop spans 16 amino acids. CDR3 loop: CASSYRGGQGATEAFF. CDR3 sequence (DNA): TGTGCCAGCAGTTACAGAGGGGGACAGGGGGCTACTGAAGCTTTCTTT.

With respect to this clonotype: This may come from a read error, since a much larger clone is one base off. The rearrangement links TRBV11-2 to TRBJ2-3; tentative D call: TRBD2 (6 bases). The CDR3 consists of 15 residues. Germline lookup yields CDR1 SGHAT and CDR2 FQNNGV. The CDR3 loop is CASSGQGGVTDTLYF. The CDR3 DNA reads TGTGCCAGCAGCGGCCAGGGCGGGGTCACAGATACGCTGTATTTT.

This chain joins TRBV7-2 and TRBJ2-7; D is uncertain. CDR3 length equals 13 residues. V lost 3 bases, J lost 2 bases, and 8 bases lay in between. The germline gives CDR1 SGHTA, CDR2 FQGNSA. The CDR3 region has the DNA TGTGCCAGCAGCTTGTACGGCACCTACGAGCAGTACTTC. Translation gives CASSLYGTYEQYF.

The V gene is TRBV4-2, the J gene TRBJ1-4; D not certain. The CDR3 loop spans 15 amino acids. Trimming shortened V by 1 base and J by 0 bases, and 6 bases separated the two germline ends. In germline, CDR1 is LGHNA, CDR2 YNFKEQ. CDR3 in DNA: TGTGCCAGCAGCCAAGCGGCTGCAACTAATGAAAAACTGTTTTTT. This gives the protein CASSQAAATNEKLFF.

In this sample, this clonotype turned up a few times. The chain uses TRBV29-1 and TRBJ2-3; D gene unclear. Germline loops: CDR1 SQVTM, CDR2 ANQGSEA. V lost 6 bases to trimming and J lost 2 bases, with 12 bases between them. The CDR3 sequence is 13 residues long. CDR3 sequence reads: CSVHGLLTDTQYF. The CDR3 DNA reads TGCAGCGTCCATGGTCTACTCACAGATACGCAGTATTTT.

This clonotype was recorded a few times. A read error may account for a junction end that differs from germline. V is TRBV7-9 and J is TRBJ2-5; 9 bases match TRBD2. The CDR3 is made up of 15 amino acids. CDR1 SEHNR and CDR2 FQNEAQ come from the germline V gene (reference sequence). DNA of the CDR3: TGTGCCAGCAGTTTAGGGGGACTAGCAGGCGAGACCCAGTACTTC. It specifies CASSLGGLAGETQYF.

The chain employs TRBV5-1 and TRBJ2-3; 10 bases are a match to TRBD2. The CDR3 sequence is 18 residues long. Looked up from germline, CDR1 is SGHRS and CDR2 is YFSETQ. Trimming cost V 4 bases and J 4 bases; bases outside gene matches: 15. The CDR3 region has the DNA TGCGCCAGCAGCCCTAAGCGGGGGGGCCGGTTGGGGCCAGATACGCAGTATTTT. This encodes CASSPKRGGRLGPDTQYF.

J is TRBJ2-3 and V is TRBV28, with D perhaps matching TRBD1 or TRBD2 (6 bases each). The V and J ends lost 3 bases and 4 bases respectively, with 11 bases between them. Per the germline V gene, CDR1 is MDHEN and CDR2 is SYDVKM. The CDR3 sequence is 14 residues long. The CDR3 region has the DNA TGTGCCAGCAGTTTGACGGGGGCAGCAGATACGCAGTATTTT. It translates to CASSLTGAADTQYF.